A single sample gave rise to the 7 T cell receptor beta chains below, sequenced in a study of blood T cell repertoires in COVID-19 (dated by TCRdb to 2018 to 2020). The library was built by means of the immunoSEQ multiplex PCR assay. TCRdb obtained this table from immuneACCESS and retained in-frame rearrangements with V and J assigned. These tables miss some clones; where compared with another copy, unresolved V genes account for less than half of the shortfall, and the remainder is unexplained. For this sample there are around 180,000 clones; approximately 85% appear just once. The ten largest clones take up over 7.5% of the sample. The source material was peripheral blood. These receptors were obtained from a woman of 80 years or more with acute or convalescent COVID-19.

The chain joins TRBV19 to TRBJ1-2; no firm D call. Germline lookup yields CDR1 LNHDA and CDR2 SQIVND (reference sequence). The length of the CDR3 is 15 residues. Trimming left V 3 bases short and J 4 bases short, with 15 bases between. The CDR3 reads CASSILRTPGYGYTF. Written as DNA, the CDR3 is TGTGCCAGTAGTATTCTGAGGACTCCGGGCTATGGCTACACCTTC. Based on the CDR3 plus reference TRBV19 and TRBJ1-2, the full variable domain is DGGITQSPKYLFRKEGQNVTLSCEQNLNHDAMYWYRQDPGQGLRLIYYSQIVNDFQKGDIAEGYSVSREKKESFPLTVTSAQKNPTAFYLCASSILRTPGYGYTFGSGTRLTVV.

In its sample, this clone was seen once. The genes are TRBV2 and TRBJ2-7, with D possibly TRBD2 on 6 matching bases. Trimming removed 9 bases from V and 0 bases from J, with 21 bases in between. The germline gives CDR1 SNHLY, CDR2 FYNNEI. The CDR3 is made up of 16 amino acids. This CDR3 reads CASTWRGGADSYEQYF. In DNA form, the CDR3 reads TGTGCCAGTACTTGGAGGGGCGGGGCGGACTCCTACGAGCAGTACTTC.

The chain uses TRBV11-2 and TRBJ2-5, with D perhaps matching TRBD2 (6 bases). The length of the CDR3 is 14 residues. Per germline, CDR1 SGHAT and CDR2 FQNNGV. V was trimmed by 4 bases and J by 4 bases, leaving 13 bases between them. CDR3 in DNA: TGTGCCAGCAGCTCGACTAGGGTGGGAGAGACCCAGTACTTC. Protein: CASSSTRVGETQYF. The full variable domain, in which reference TRBV11-2 and TRBJ2-5 provide the parts outside the CDR3, is EAGVAQSPRYKIIEKRQSVAFWCNPISGHATLYWYQQILGQGPKLLIQFQNNGVVDDSQLPKDRFSAERLKGVDSTLKIQPAKLEDSAVYLCASSSTRVGETQYFGPGTRLLVL.

V usage is TRBV12-5 and J usage is TRBJ2-1; 7 bases are shared with TRBD1. CDR3 length equals 14 residues. After removal of 6 bases from V and 7 bases from J, the junction contained 9 bases not matched to a gene. Germline V gives CDR1 LGHNT, CDR2 FRNRAP. For the CDR3, the DNA is TGTGCTAGTGGCCTTGGGACAGTTGCAAATGAGCAGTTCTTC. Residues: CASGLGTVANEQFF.

The chain is built from TRBV5-1 and TRBJ2-1; 13 bases are a match to TRBD2. V shed 4 bases, J shed 8 bases, and the junction held 15 bases outside the gene matches. There are 18 residues in the CDR3. Germline loops: CDR1 SGHRS, CDR2 YFSETQ. CDR3 sequence (DNA): TGCGCCAGCAGCACCGGACTAGCGGGAGACCACCGGGGCGATGAGCAGTTCTTC. Translating gives CASSTGLAGDHRGDEQFF.

In its sample, this clone was seen once. The chain links TRBV11-2 to TRBJ1-4, with D possibly TRBD1 on 5 matching bases. The CDR3 is made up of 14 amino acids. V lost 5 bases to trimming and J lost 8 bases, with 15 bases between them. Looked up from germline, CDR1 is SGHAT and CDR2 is FQNNGV. As DNA, the CDR3 is TGTGCCAGCAGCCTGTGGGGGGGGGAAGAAAAACTGTTTTTT. Translation: CASSLWGGEEKLFF.

The rearrangement uses TRBV20-1 and TRBJ1-2; 7 bases are shared with TRBD1. The V and J ends lost 3 bases and 7 bases, in that order; junction bases with no gene match: 11. In germline, CDR1 is DFQATT, CDR2 SNEGSKA (reference sequence). The CDR3 contains 14 residues. CDR3 residues: CSASEPGGASGYTF. CDR3 nucleotide sequence: TGCAGTGCTAGTGAGCCAGGGGGTGCTTCTGGCTACACCTTC.